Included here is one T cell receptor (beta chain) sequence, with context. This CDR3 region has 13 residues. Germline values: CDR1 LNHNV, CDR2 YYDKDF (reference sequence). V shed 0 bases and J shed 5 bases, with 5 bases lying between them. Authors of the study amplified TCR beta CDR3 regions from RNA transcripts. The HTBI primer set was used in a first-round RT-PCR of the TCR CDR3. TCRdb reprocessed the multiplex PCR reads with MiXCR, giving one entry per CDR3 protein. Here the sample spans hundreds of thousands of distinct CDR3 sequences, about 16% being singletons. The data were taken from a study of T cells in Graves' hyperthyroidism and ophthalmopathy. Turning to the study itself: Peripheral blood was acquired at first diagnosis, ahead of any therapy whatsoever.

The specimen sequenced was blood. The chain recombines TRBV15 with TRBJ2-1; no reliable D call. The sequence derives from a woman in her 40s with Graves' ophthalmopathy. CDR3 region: CATSRDTDNEQFF. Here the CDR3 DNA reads TGTGCCACCAGCAGAGATACCGACAATGAGCAGTTCTTC.